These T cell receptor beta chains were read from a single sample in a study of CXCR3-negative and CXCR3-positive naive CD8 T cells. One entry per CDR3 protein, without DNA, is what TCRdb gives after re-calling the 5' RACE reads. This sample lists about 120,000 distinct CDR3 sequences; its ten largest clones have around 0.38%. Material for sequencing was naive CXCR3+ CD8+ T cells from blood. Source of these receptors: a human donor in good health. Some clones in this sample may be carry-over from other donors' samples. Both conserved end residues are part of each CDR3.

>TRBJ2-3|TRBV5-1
CASSLWGPSPAGEGDTQYF
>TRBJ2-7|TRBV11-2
CASSIAPTPWEQYF
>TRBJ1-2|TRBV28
CASSLTGNYGYTF
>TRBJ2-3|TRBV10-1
CASSESRGAGRGTDTQYF
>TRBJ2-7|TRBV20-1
CSAPQGYEQYF
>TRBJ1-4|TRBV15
CATSVRVANEKLFF
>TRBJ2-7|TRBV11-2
CASSLGTSGIYEQYF
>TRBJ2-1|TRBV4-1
CASSHPKEGPGNEQFF
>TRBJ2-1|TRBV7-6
CASSFLAVRSYNEQFF
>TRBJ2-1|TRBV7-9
CASSLGPGPSIDEQFF
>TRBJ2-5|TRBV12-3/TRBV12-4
CASSPTSAEETQYF
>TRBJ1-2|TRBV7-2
CASSHDSGSRDYGYTF
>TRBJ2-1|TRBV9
CASSVSGAANEQFF
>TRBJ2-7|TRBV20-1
CSALRLLFSYEQYF
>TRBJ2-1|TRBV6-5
CASSYSSQGYYNEQFF
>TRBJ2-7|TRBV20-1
CSASTALYEQYF
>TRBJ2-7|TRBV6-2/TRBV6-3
CASSYSLAGDEQYF
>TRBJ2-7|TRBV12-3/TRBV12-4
CASSFFPGGLNYEQYF
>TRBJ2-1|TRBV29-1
CSVDNAVSSYNEQFF
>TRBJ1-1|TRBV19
CASSRGVRMEAFF
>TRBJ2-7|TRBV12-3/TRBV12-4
CASSLALKTDTIRYEQYF
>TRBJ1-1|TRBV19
CASSIWENTEAFF
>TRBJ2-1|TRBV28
CASSLRGGGVEQFF
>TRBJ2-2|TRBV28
CASSKYHGDLASGELFF
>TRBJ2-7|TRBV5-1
CASSLAGQGASYEQYF
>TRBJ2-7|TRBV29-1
CSVVQTGICYEQYF
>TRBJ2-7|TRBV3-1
CASSQPGQGNYEQYF